The 8 T cell receptor beta chains reported below all come from one sample, sequenced in a study of cytomegalovirus exposure and HLA in healthy donors. 60 Vbeta and 13 Jbeta primers were used in PCR. This table comes from immunoSEQ multiplex PCR, and its TCRdb copy is limited to in-frame clones, with some not included. The sample has around 170,000 clones; 80% are singletons. The sequenced material came from PBMCs. These receptors all stem from a man aged 35 to 55 in good health and CMV-seronegative.

The V call is TRBV23-1, the J call TRBJ2-1, with D possibly TRBD1 on 5 matching bases. TRBV23-1 is classed as an ORF, of uncertain function. The CDR3 has 15 residues. Trimming took off 7 bases at V and 9 bases at J, with 22 bases between the two ends. The CDR3 nucleotides are TGCGCCAGCATCCTGCGTCTTAAGGGGCCAAGTGAGCAGTTCTTC. Amino acid sequence: CASILRLKGPSEQFF.

This clone was observed a few times. This chain links TRBV7-9 with TRBJ1-1, with 9 bases identical to TRBD1. CDR1 and CDR2 from the germline V gene are SEHNR and FQNEAQ (reference sequence). The CDR3 has 15 amino acids. The V gene end was trimmed by 5 bases and the J gene end by 6 bases; junction bases not matched to a gene: 10. CDR3 loop: CASSAYTGGASEAFF. The CDR3 DNA is TGTGCCAGCAGCGCCTATACAGGGGGCGCCTCTGAAGCTTTCTTT.

This clone was seen only once. CDR3 bases: TGTGCCAGCAGTACCGGACAGACCTACGAGCAGTACTTC. Translating gives CASSTGQTYEQYF. The chain carries TRBV13 and TRBJ2-7; D might be TRBD1 (6 bases). Between the trimmed V and J ends, which lost 6 bases and 2 bases, there was a span of 11 bases. Germline values: CDR1 PRHDT, CDR2 FYEKMQ (reference sequence). CDR3 length: 13 residues.

This clone has only a few counts. V and J are TRBV30 and TRBJ2-1; TRBD2 is a possible D gene (6 bases). V lost 4 bases and J 4 bases, leaving 8 bases between the germline ends. The CDR3 loop spans 12 amino acids. Germline-derived CDR1 and CDR2 are GTSNPN and SVGIG (reference sequence). The DNA of the CDR3 is TGTGCCTGGACTAGCGAGTACAATGAGCAGTTCTTC. Encoded protein: CAWTSEYNEQFF.

The rearrangement links TRBV10-3 to TRBJ1-2; 12 bases are shared with TRBD1. Germline values: CDR1 ENHRY, CDR2 SYGVKD. The CDR3 runs to 17 residues. Trimming took 4 bases from V and 4 from J; bases not matched to a gene: 10. This CDR3 reads CAISGGTGGDTAYGYTF. CDR3 DNA: TGTGCCATCAGTGGGGGGACAGGGGGCGATACGGCCTATGGCTACACCTTC.

With regard to this clone: The junction differs from germline at one of its ends, possibly a read error. The rearrangement joins TRBV4-3 to TRBJ2-7; 8 positions match TRBD2. The CDR3 extends over 15 amino acids. Germline values: CDR1 LGHNA, CDR2 YSLEER. The CDR3 sequence is CAGSQEGTSGYEQYF. CDR3 DNA: TGCGCCGGCAGCCAAGAAGGAACTAGCGGCTACGAGCAGTACTTC.

The chain has TRBV12-5 and TRBJ2-7; 13 bases are shared with TRBD2. The V gene end was trimmed by 6 bases and the J gene end by 1 base; junction bases not matched to a gene: 6. There are 16 residues in the CDR3. Germline CDR1 reads LGHNT; CDR2 reads FRNRAP. CDR3 sequence: CASGRGLAGVSYEQYF. The CDR3 DNA is TGTGCTAGTGGCCGCGGACTAGCGGGAGTATCCTACGAGCAGTACTTC.

V usage is TRBV4-3 and J usage is TRBJ2-5; 11 bases map to TRBD1. Per germline, CDR1 LGHNA and CDR2 YSLEER. After removal of 4 bases from V and 4 bases from J, the junction contained 5 bases not matched to a gene. The length of the CDR3 is 15 residues. The CDR3 nucleotides are TGCGCCAGCAGCCCTGGGACAGGGGGGGGAGAGACCCAGTACTTC. It yields the protein CASSPGTGGGETQYF.